This T cell receptor (beta chain) stems from a study of T cell responses to AZD1222 COVID-19 vaccine. The method was immunoSEQ multiplex PCR; TCRdb's version includes in-frame clones alone and lacks a portion of them. The table lists tens of thousands of clones, roughly 90% of them singletons, with 9.5% to 13% in the top ten. Trimming left V 3 bases short and J 0 bases short, with 12 bases between. Germline CDR1 GTSNPN, CDR2 SVGIG (reference sequence). The CDR3 consists of 15 residues. Pooling of second doses given at about 4 or about 12 weeks was done. About this clone: The antigen is not known.

General study points: Unmutated variant regions reportedly attract nearly half of all spike-specific TCRs.

This clonotype originated in an adult who received the AZD1222 COVID-19 vaccine. V gene TRBV30 combines with J gene TRBJ1-5; D is uncertain. The sequenced sample was peripheral blood, obtained 28 days after the second AZD1222 dose. The CDR3 DNA follows: TGTGCCTGGAGACAGAAGGATCATAGCAATCAGCCCCAGCATTTT. Translation gives CAWRQKDHSNQPQHF.